This TCR beta chain was recorded in a study of T cell clones after liver transplantation. Study at large: Tolerant meant at least one year fully off immunosuppression without liver enzymes above twice normal. Study findings and constraints: Donor-reactive sequences fell more than third party-reactive ones, suggesting partial deletion.

This clone showed up just a few times. The target antigen is unknown. TCRbeta sequences of proliferating CFSE-low MLR cells were labeled alloreactive. Stimulators were graft donor PBMCs, splenocytes, lymph-node cells, or third-party PBMCs for pre-transplant recipient cells. J was trimmed by 4 bases and V by 6 bases; bases with no gene match: 5. CDR1 is SNHLY, CDR2 FYNNEI, per germline. This CDR3 comprises 17 residues. TCRdb's copy holds only in-frame clones and misses some; the assay was immunoSEQ multiplex PCR. Of some 2,100 clones in the sample, around 24% were seen once. The genes are TRBV2 and TRBJ2-2, with TRBD2 matching 16 bases. The TCR comes from a human patient who received a liver transplant. Some of the T cells might come from the graft donor. Sequencing was done on a sample of CD8+ T cells from cultured PBMCs. CDR3 DNA sequence: TGTGCCAGCAGACTGGGACTAGCGGGAGGGTTCACCGGGGAGCTGTTTTTT. This encodes CASRLGLAGGFTGELFF.